This T cell receptor beta chain stems from a study of blood T cell repertoires in COVID-19. On the study more broadly: Sites in the United States, Italy and Spain provided acute and convalescent COVID-19 samples. Sources were T cells, B-cell-depleted T cells, or PBMCs; the material itself was cDNA or gDNA.

This clone was recorded once. Germline CDR1 is MNHNS and CDR2 is SASEGT. The J segment lost 0 bases and the V segment lost 1 base, leaving 8 bases of the junction unmatched. The CDR3 runs to 18 residues. In the study's own analysis: Reference gene primer amplification yielded estimated nucleated cell counts. Sequencing was performed with immunoSEQ multiplex PCR; in TCRdb, only in-frame clones are kept and a portion is missing. V and J calls and clone size come straight from that table; D and trimming were deduced from the DNA. This sample has roughly 250,000 clones; approximately 81% occur once, and the top ten carry 0.98%.

This clonotype was obtained from a man aged 40-49 years with acute or convalescent COVID-19. The V call is TRBV6-1, the J call TRBJ1-5, with 8 positions matching TRBD1. Sequenced: peripheral blood. This CDR3 reads CASSEVIGQGASNQPQHF. CDR3 DNA sequence: TGTGCCAGCAGTGAAGTAATAGGACAGGGAGCTAGCAATCAGCCCCAGCATTTT.